The 28 T cell receptor beta chains below all came from one sample that was sequenced in a study of T-cell reconstitution after alpha-beta-depleted transplantation in children. Unique molecular identifiers were incorporated into the prepared TCRbeta library. A single record per CDR3 protein comes from TCRdb applying MiXCR to the PCR reads. The profile shows about 91,000 distinct CDR3 sequences, roughly 7.7% of them singletons. Material: PBMCs from the stem cell graft donor, obtained from the stem cell graft. The receptors here all came from a human donor who donated a stem cell graft to a child with congenital amegakaryocytic thrombocytopenia.

This clonotype was picked up many times. This chain joins TRBV27 and TRBJ2-7; 9 bases map to TRBD2. Germline V gene lookup returns CDR1 MNHEY and CDR2 SMNVEV (reference sequence). The CDR3 is 14 residues long. Trimming removed 6 bases from V and 5 bases from J; junction bases left unmatched: 8. This CDR3 is CASRQLAGIHEQYF. The CDR3 nucleotides read TGTGCCAGCAGGCAGCTAGCGGGGATCCACGAGCAGTACTTC.

This clonotype has ten or more counts. The V call is TRBV3-1, the J call TRBJ2-5; 8 positions match TRBD1. With 0 bases clipped from V and 5 bases from J, the junction kept 5 bases outside the gene matches. Germline V gives CDR1 LGHDT, CDR2 YNNKEL (reference sequence). This CDR3 contains 15 residues. The CDR3, as DNA: TGTGCCAGCAGCCAAGAGGACAGGGTTGTCGAGACCCAGTACTTC. Amino acid sequence: CASSQEDRVVETQYF.

This clonotype was counted ten times or more. V and J are TRBV20-1 and TRBJ2-2; D possibly matches TRBD1 or TRBD2 (5 bases each). Per germline, CDR1 DFQATT and CDR2 SNEGSKA (reference sequence). The CDR3 sequence is 13 residues long. Trimming cost V 2 bases and J 4 bases, with 8 bases left between them. The CDR3 DNA is TGCAGTGCTAGAATGGGGACCACCGGGGAGCTGTTTTTT. Protein: CSARMGTTGELFF.

The table lists this clonotype with many counts. This sequence joins TRBV9 and TRBJ1-3; D gene uncertain. The CDR3 loop spans 14 amino acids. In germline, CDR1 is SGDLS, CDR2 YYNGEE. V lost 3 bases, J lost 8 bases, and 15 bases lay in between. The CDR3 coding sequence is TGTGCCAGCAGCGCCGCGGTGCCTGAGGACACCATATATTTT. This translates into CASSAAVPEDTIYF.

Many counts were recorded for this clonotype. The rearrangement links TRBV10-2 to TRBJ2-3, with D uncertain. Trimming shortened V by 6 bases and J by 3 bases, and 10 bases separated the two germline ends. The CDR3 contains 13 residues. Germline lookup yields CDR1 WSHSY and CDR2 SAAADI. The CDR3 sequence: CASRRTRTDTQYF. The CDR3 region has the DNA TGCGCCAGCAGGAGGACCAGGACAGATACGCAGTATTTT.

The CDR3: CASSPDKSSGRYQETQYF. In DNA form, the CDR3 reads TGCGCCAGCAGCCCCGACAAATCTAGCGGGAGGTACCAAGAGACCCAGTACTTC. The V gene is TRBV4-3, the J gene TRBJ2-5; 11 positions match TRBD2. The V and J ends lost 4 bases and 0 bases, in that order; junction bases with no gene match: 10. The CDR3 runs 18 residues. Germline values: CDR1 LGHNA, CDR2 YSLEER.

There are many counts of this clonotype. The chain employs TRBV6-5 and TRBJ2-5; unclear D gene. The V and J ends lost 2 bases and 1 base respectively, with 14 bases between them. The CDR3 has 16 residues. Per germline, CDR1 MNHEY and CDR2 SVGAGI. The CDR3 coding sequence is TGTGCCAGCAGTTACCACCCTTCCGGTAGCCAAGAGACCCAGTACTTC. Translated: CASSYHPSGSQETQYF.

This clonotype showed up just a few times. This chain connects TRBV20-1 to TRBJ2-2, with 7 bases identical to TRBD2. Trimming took 6 bases from V and 4 from J; bases not matched to a gene: 11. This CDR3 spans 15 amino acids. Germline V gene data show CDR1 as DFQATT and CDR2 as SNEGSKA (reference sequence). The CDR3, as DNA: TGCAGTGCCACGGGGGGAGTAAGAGGCACCGGGGAGCTGTTTTTT. Translating it yields CSATGGVRGTGELFF.

This clonotype was detected ten times or more. This chain joins TRBV12-3 or TRBV12-4 and TRBJ1-1; D remains ambiguous. Trimming took off 0 bases at V and 4 bases at J, with 12 bases between the two ends. The CDR3 sequence is 15 residues long. Here the CDR3 reads CASSLASQLRTEAFF. The DNA for the CDR3 is TGTGCCAGCAGTTTAGCGAGTCAGCTACGCACTGAAGCTTTCTTT.

This clonotype was picked up many times. The V call is TRBV7-2, the J call TRBJ2-3; 7 bases agree with TRBD2. This CDR3 spans 15 amino acids. CDR1 and CDR2 (germline): SGHTA, FQGNSA. V shed 6 bases, J shed 2 bases, and the junction held 8 bases outside the gene matches. CDR3 loop: CASSFRLAYTDTQYF. The CDR3 DNA sequence: TGTGCCAGCAGTTTTAGACTAGCCTACACAGATACGCAGTATTTT.

This clonotype appeared many times. V and J are TRBV27 and TRBJ2-3; 7 bases agree with TRBD2. The V segment lost 2 bases and the J segment 8 bases; nucleotides outside the gene matches: 13. The CDR3 totals 16 residues. In germline, CDR1 is MNHEY, CDR2 SMNVEV (reference sequence). CDR3 nucleotides: TGTGCCAGCAGTTTAATAAGCGGGACGCTCATGGGTACGCAGTATTTT. This codes for CASSLISGTLMGTQYF.

Worth noting for this clonotype: At one end the junction does not follow the germline gene, possibly because of a read error. The genes are TRBV4-1 and TRBJ1-5; 12 positions match TRBD1. Germline V lookup: CDR1 MGHRA, CDR2 YSYEKL. This CDR3 spans 17 amino acids. CDR3 protein: CASTQGGQGAYNQPQHF. CDR3 DNA sequence: TGCGCCAGCACCCAAGGGGGACAGGGGGCTTATAATCAGCCGCAGCATTTT.

Many counts were recorded for this clonotype. This chain uses TRBV5-1 with TRBJ2-1; D gene unclear. The CDR3 covers 15 residues. The V end lost 1 base, the J end lost 5 bases, and 13 bases lay between the germline ends. Per germline, CDR1 SGHRS and CDR2 YFSETQ. The CDR3 region is CASSLLSPQHNEQFF. CDR3 DNA: TGCGCCAGCAGCTTGTTGTCTCCGCAGCACAATGAGCAGTTCTTC. Full variable domain (missing parts from reference TRBV5-1 and TRBJ2-1): KAGVTQTPRYLIKTRGQQVTLSCSPISGHRSVSWYQQTPGQGLQFLFEYFSETQRNKGNFPGRFSGRQFSNSRSEMNVSTLELGDSALYLCASSLLSPQHNEQFFGPGTRLTVL.

This clonotype was seen ten or more times. The chain employs TRBV5-1 and TRBJ1-1, with 8 bases identical to TRBD1. Germline trimming cut 0 bases from V and 6 bases from J; bases unmatched to any gene: 7. The CDR3 is 15 residues long. Germline loops: CDR1 SGHRS, CDR2 YFSETQ. The CDR3, as DNA: TGCGCCAGCAGCTTGGATCAGGGGGCTGGGGCTGAAGCTTTCTTT. The encoded protein is CASSLDQGAGAEAFF. The full variable domain, its missing parts supplied by reference TRBV5-1 and TRBJ1-1, is KAGVTQTPRYLIKTRGQQVTLSCSPISGHRSVSWYQQTPGQGLQFLFEYFSETQRNKGNFPGRFSGRQFSNSRSEMNVSTLELGDSALYLCASSLDQGAGAEAFFGQGTRLTVV.

Many counts were recorded for this clonotype. The chain recombines TRBV29-1 with TRBJ1-1; tentatively, D is TRBD1 (5 bases). The CDR3 is 13 residues long. Germline V gene data show CDR1 as SQVTM and CDR2 as ANQGSEA. Trimming left V 6 bases short and J 0 bases short, with 11 bases between. The CDR3 DNA follows: TGCAGCGTCAACGGGGGGTTGAACACTGAAGCTTTCTTT. This encodes CSVNGGLNTEAFF.

Ten or more counts support this clonotype. CDR3 bases: TGCAGCGTTGCGGGGGAAGATACGCAGTATTTT. Translation: CSVAGEDTQYF. J is TRBJ2-3 and V is TRBV29-1; D might be TRBD2 (6 bases). This CDR3 has 11 amino acids. Looked up from germline, CDR1 is SQVTM and CDR2 is ANQGSEA. V shed 4 bases and J shed 5 bases, with 7 bases lying between them.

Many counts were recorded for this clonotype. This chain uses TRBV12-3 or TRBV12-4 with TRBJ2-3, with 11 bases identical to TRBD1. This CDR3 region has 17 residues. Germline trimming cut 0 bases from V and 2 bases from J; bases unmatched to any gene: 4. CDR3 residues: CASSLALGQGATDTQYF. DNA of the CDR3: TGTGCCAGCAGTTTAGCGCTTGGACAGGGGGCCACAGATACGCAGTATTTT.

This clonotype was seen at least ten times. The chain joins TRBV12-3 or TRBV12-4 to TRBJ2-1; 9 positions agree with TRBD2. V dropped 4 bases and J dropped 4; count of bases not matched to a gene: 8. The CDR3 has 16 residues. The CDR3: CASSSNPSGEYNEQFF. In DNA form, the CDR3 reads TGTGCCAGCAGTTCAAATCCTAGCGGGGAGTACAATGAGCAGTTCTTC.

In this sample, this clonotype turned up many times. The chain links TRBV11-1 to TRBJ2-1; 14 bases are shared with TRBD2. CDR1 and CDR2 (germline): SGHAT, FQDESV (reference sequence). The CDR3 spans 19 residues. Trimming at V came to 1 base and at J to 5 bases, leaving 10 bases not matched to a gene. The CDR3 DNA reads TGTGCCAGCAGCTTAGGCGTGCTGGGACTAGCGGGAGAAGACAATGAGCAGTTCTTC. This sequence encodes CASSLGVLGLAGEDNEQFF.

This clonotype was counted ten times or more. The chain recombines TRBV20-1 with TRBJ2-2, with D possibly TRBD1 on 5 matching bases. Trimming took off 1 base at V and 0 bases at J, with 9 bases between the two ends. Per the germline V gene, CDR1 is DFQATT and CDR2 is SNEGSKA (reference sequence). The CDR3 sequence is 15 residues long. The CDR3 DNA is TGCAGTGCTAGAGGCAGGGCGACGAACACCGGGGAGCTGTTTTTT. Translating it yields CSARGRATNTGELFF.

In its sample, this clonotype was seen many times. This chain joins TRBV5-1 and TRBJ2-7; 8 bases align to TRBD1. V shed 4 bases, J shed 6 bases, and the junction held 9 bases outside the gene matches. The CDR3 consists of 14 residues. CDR1 SGHRS and CDR2 YFSETQ come from the germline V gene. The CDR3 DNA follows: TGCGCCAGCAGCGGGGACGGACAGGGCTCCGAGCAGTACTTC. It is translated as CASSGDGQGSEQYF.

This clonotype came up many times. This chain uses TRBV20-1 with TRBJ2-7; D is possibly TRBD1 (6 bases). Germline values: CDR1 DFQATT, CDR2 SNEGSKA (reference sequence). Trimming left V 5 bases short and J 5 bases short, with 13 bases between. The CDR3 has 12 residues. In DNA form, the CDR3 reads TGCAGTGCTCCTGACAGGAACCACGAGCAGTACTTC. Its translation is CSAPDRNHEQYF.

The chain is built from TRBV12-3 or TRBV12-4 and TRBJ2-1, with 7 bases matching TRBD2. V shed 2 bases, J shed 7 bases, and the junction held 5 bases outside the gene matches. This CDR3 has 14 residues. CDR3 residues: CASSLRRGGNEQFF. The CDR3, as DNA: TGTGCCAGCAGTTTAAGGCGGGGAGGGAATGAGCAGTTCTTC.

In its sample, this clonotype was seen many times. V is TRBV3-1 and J is TRBJ1-5; TRBD1 agrees at 7 bases. J was trimmed by 5 bases and V by 1 base; bases with no gene match: 5. Germline V gene data show CDR1 as LGHDT and CDR2 as YNNKEL (reference sequence). The CDR3 has 15 residues. CDR3 coding DNA: TGTGCCAGCAGCCAAGTCCCAGGGGGTGATCAGCCCCAGCATTTT. Translating it yields CASSQVPGGDQPQHF.

This clonotype was counted many times. The CDR3 DNA sequence: TGTGCCAGCAGTTACACCCAAGGGACAGGGTCGGTGCAGTACTTC. This gives the protein CASSYTQGTGSVQYF. The V call is TRBV6-5, the J call TRBJ2-7; 9 bases agree with TRBD1. The CDR3 consists of 15 residues. CDR1 and CDR2 from the germline V gene are MNHEY and SVGAGI. V trimming: 2 bases; J trimming: 9 bases; junction bases outside the gene matches: 11.

This clonotype was counted many times. The gene calls are TRBV20-1 and TRBJ2-5; tentatively, D is TRBD1 or TRBD2 (5 bases each). Trimming stripped 5 bases from V and 4 bases from J, with 14 bases between. Germline values: CDR1 DFQATT, CDR2 SNEGSKA (reference sequence). CDR3 length: 13 residues. CDR3 loop: CSARDPRGETQYF. Written as DNA, the CDR3 is TGCAGTGCTCGGGACCCTCGGGGAGAGACCCAGTACTTC.

There are many counts of this clonotype. This rearrangement joins TRBV7-2 to TRBJ2-5; D is perhaps TRBD1 (7 bases). V was shortened by 5 bases and J by 2 bases, with 12 bases between the two germline ends. CDR1 is SGHTA, CDR2 FQGNSA, per germline. CDR3 size: 14 residues. CDR3 amino acids: CASSRGTAQETQYF. DNA for the CDR3: TGTGCCAGCAGCCGCGGGACAGCGCAAGAGACCCAGTACTTC.

This clonotype occurred many times. Here the CDR3 reads CSARESFSGTSGYNEQFF. The CDR3 coding sequence is TGCAGTGCTAGGGAGTCCTTTTCCGGGACTAGCGGTTACAATGAGCAGTTCTTC. V gene TRBV20-1 combines with J gene TRBJ2-1, with 11 bases lining up with TRBD2. The CDR3 is made up of 18 amino acids. V shed 3 bases and J 4 bases; nucleotides not matched to a gene: 14. In germline, CDR1 is DFQATT, CDR2 SNEGSKA (reference sequence).